This T cell receptor (beta chain) was identified during a study of T cell repertoires in cytomegalovirus infection. Study-wide background: Recently identified HLA-C-restricted and well-studied HLA-B-restricted CMV epitopes were used. It was the public TCR beta signatures that indicated both CMV infection and matching HLA type.

Note on this clonotype: What it binds is unknown.

Study-wide findings and caveats: The cumulative frequency of public TCR beta families distinguished individuals who carried CMV together with the relevant HLA. There were HLA-C-restricted CMV-specific TCR beta clonotypes dominating the ex vivo response.

V lost 6 bases to trimming and J lost 0 bases, with 12 bases between them. CDR3 length: 15 amino acids. TCRdb processed the reads anew with MiXCR; each CDR3 protein has one entry. Among roughly 920,000 distinct CDR3 sequences listed, around 32% were seen once. The chain recombines TRBV12-3 or TRBV12-4 with TRBJ2-4, with a weak D call TRBD2 (6 bases). Specimen: cultured CD8+ T cells from PBMCs, collected from culture after CMV antigen stimulation. The sequence was obtained from a human donor in good health (CMV status not recorded). Some clones in this sample may be carry-over from other donors' samples. Written as DNA, the CDR3 is TGTGCCAGCAGCCGTCCCGGGGGAGCCAAAAACATTCAGTACTTC. Its protein is CASSRPGGAKNIQYF.